The 7 T cell receptor beta chains listed next were all sequenced from one sample in a study of blood T cell repertoires in COVID-19. Using immunoSEQ multiplex PCR, the repertoire was profiled, and TCRdb retains in-frame clones only, with some absent. Of around 44,000 clones detected, approximately 90% appear once; the ten largest clones hold around 12%. Material: peripheral blood. Source of these receptors: a human donor in a cohort sampled during active COVID-19.

The CDR3 here is CASSYSQGGNQPQHF. The CDR3, as DNA: TGTGCCAGCAGTTACTCTCAGGGCGGAAATCAGCCCCAGCATTTT. The chain has TRBV6-2 or TRBV6-3 and TRBJ1-5; the D gene is possibly TRBD1 (5 bases). CDR3 length equals 15 residues. Per germline, CDR1 MNHEY and CDR2 SVGEGT. Between the trimmed V and J ends, which lost 0 bases and 4 bases, there was a span of 10 bases.

This chain joins TRBV6-5 and TRBJ1-4; D is undetermined. V was clipped by 8 bases and J by 8 bases, with 15 bases between them. The CDR3 extends over 13 amino acids. Germline values: CDR1 MNHEY, CDR2 SVGAGI. CDR3 DNA: TGTGCCAGCCAGAGGGCCCGCGACGAAAAACTGTTTTTT. This translates into CASQRARDEKLFF.

This chain uses TRBV2 with TRBJ2-2; 9 bases line up with TRBD2. The CDR3 sequence is 14 residues long. Germline V lookup: CDR1 SNHLY, CDR2 FYNNEI. After removal of 8 bases from V and 3 bases from J, the junction contained 4 bases not matched to a gene. The CDR3 DNA is TGTGCCAGCGGTAGCGGGGGTTACACCGGGGAGCTGTTTTTT. It yields the protein CASGSGGYTGELFF.

The J gene is TRBJ2-7, the V gene TRBV7-6, with D tentatively TRBD2 (7 bases). The CDR3 is made up of 15 amino acids. Germline V gene data show CDR1 as SGHVS and CDR2 as FNYEAQ. V dropped 0 bases and J dropped 2 bases, with 11 bases sitting between them. In nucleotides, the CDR3 is TGTGCCAGCAGCTTAGCGGCGGGGGCCACCTACGAGCAGTACTTC. This codes for CASSLAAGATYEQYF. Looking up the rest from reference TRBV7-6 and TRBJ2-7 gives the full variable domain: GAGVSQSPRYKVTKRGQDVALRCDPISGHVSLYWYRQALGQGPEFLTYFNYEAQQDKSGLPNDRFSAERPEGSISTLTIQRTEQRDSAMYRCASSLAAGATYEQYFGPGTRLTVT.

This chain connects TRBV9 to TRBJ2-3; 7 nucleotides match TRBD2. The ends lost 4 bases at V and 2 bases at J; junction bases unmatched: 7. This CDR3 has 15 residues. Germline V gene data show CDR1 as SGDLS and CDR2 as YYNGEE. DNA of the CDR3: TGTGCCAGCAGCCCAACTAGCGAGATCACAGATACGCAGTATTTT. As protein: CASSPTSEITDTQYF.

The rearrangement links TRBV9 to TRBJ2-7; tentative D call: TRBD1 (5 bases). This CDR3 is 16 amino acids long. V was cut by 0 bases and J by 0 bases, with 13 bases left in between. The germline V gene encodes CDR1 SGDLS and CDR2 YYNGEE. CDR3 region: CASSVAPQGGSYEQYF. The CDR3 DNA is TGTGCCAGCAGCGTAGCTCCTCAGGGTGGCTCCTACGAGCAGTACTTC.

This clone was seen just once. The V call is TRBV6-2 or TRBV6-3, the J call TRBJ1-3; D gene uncertain. Germline V gene data show CDR1 as MNHEY and CDR2 as SVGEGT. V shed 2 bases and J shed 4 bases, with 9 bases lying between them. The CDR3 runs to 14 residues. The CDR3 sequence is CASSYGPTGNTIYF. CDR3 DNA: TGTGCCAGCAGTTACGGGCCGACGGGAAACACCATATATTTT.